This T cell receptor (beta chain) was observed in a study of blood T cell repertoires in COVID-19. Study at large: From the United States, Italy and Spain came samples of acute and convalescent COVID-19. The analysed material was cDNA or gDNA that came from T cells, B-cell-depleted T cells, or PBMCs.

CDR1 and CDR2 from the germline V gene are SQVTM and ANQGSEA. The CDR3 has 15 residues. V dropped 2 bases and J dropped 4 bases, with 17 bases sitting between them. This clone was found once. Per the authors' pipeline: Cell counts per sample came from amplifying reference gene primers. Measured with immunoSEQ multiplex PCR; TCRdb has only the in-frame clones, and not every one. D and trimming were read from the DNA, whereas the V and J calls and clone size are those reported in that table. This sample carries about 14,000 clones, around 83% of them seen once, and the ten largest clones take about 26%.

The rearrangement joins TRBV29-1 to TRBJ1-1, with D maybe TRBD1 (5 bases). The sample consisted of peripheral blood. The clonotype was recovered from a woman aged 50 to 60 with active or convalescent COVID-19. The chain's CDR3 is CSVENTVGGGTEAFF. The CDR3 DNA reads as TGCAGCGTTGAAAATACAGTGGGGGGGGGCACTGAAGCTTTCTTT.